The TCR beta chain under discussion was sequenced for a study of TET2 disruption in CD19-targeted CAR T cells. Stated treatment: autologous CTL019 cells: CD19 CAR with 4-1BB and CD3 zeta domains. A CD19 CAR with TCR zeta and 4-1BB domains was used. About this clone: The antigen remains unidentified. The read gets to within 3 residues of the CDR3 end, and the germline J gene fills in the rest.

Germline V gives CDR1 SGHRS, CDR2 YFSETQ. The junction had 6 bases not matched to a gene; V was cut back by 4 bases and J by 5 bases. The CDR3 is made up of 14 amino acids. Some clones are missing from TCRdb's copy, which holds only in-frame ones; the method was immunoSEQ multiplex PCR. The sample data list tens of thousands of clones. The chain employs TRBV5-1 and TRBJ2-5; 9 bases match TRBD1. The specimen was CD8- CAR+ T cells sorted from cultured blood T cells, collected for CD19 CAR T cell therapy. Subset described: CD8-negative CAR-positive T cells from the infusion product. The TCR originated in a man aged 65 to 79 with chronic lymphocytic leukemia. The DNA read from the CDR3 is TGCGCCAGCAGCCCTACAGGGGGCGGGGAGACC. This codes for CASSPTGGGET. The whole CDR3 sequence is CASSPTGGGETQYF.